This T cell receptor (beta chain) was observed in a study of tumor and adjacent non-tumor tissue in lung cancer. RNA was extracted from bulk tissue without any cell sorting. More than 3 cm separated this lung sample from the edge of the tumor. In regard to this clonotype: Given a much more abundant clone one base away, this may be a read error.

Three rounds of nested PCR, following a modified ARM-PCR protocol, produced the TCRbeta library. A single record per CDR3 protein comes from TCRdb applying MiXCR to the multiplex PCR reads. Of some 95,000 distinct CDR3 sequences in the sample, 80% are singletons; the top ten hold 30%. This CDR3 has 17 amino acids. Germline CDR1 reads SGHDN; CDR2 reads FVKESK. This receptor was taken from a man in his sixties with small cell lung cancer. Material: distant non-tumor lung tissue. V usage is TRBV14 and J usage is TRBJ1-2; D possibly corresponds to TRBD1 (5 bases). The CDR3 nucleotides are TGTACCAGCAGCCAAGATCGTGGGGCCTCCCCAAACTATGGCTACACCTTC. As protein: CTSSQDRGASPNYGYTF.